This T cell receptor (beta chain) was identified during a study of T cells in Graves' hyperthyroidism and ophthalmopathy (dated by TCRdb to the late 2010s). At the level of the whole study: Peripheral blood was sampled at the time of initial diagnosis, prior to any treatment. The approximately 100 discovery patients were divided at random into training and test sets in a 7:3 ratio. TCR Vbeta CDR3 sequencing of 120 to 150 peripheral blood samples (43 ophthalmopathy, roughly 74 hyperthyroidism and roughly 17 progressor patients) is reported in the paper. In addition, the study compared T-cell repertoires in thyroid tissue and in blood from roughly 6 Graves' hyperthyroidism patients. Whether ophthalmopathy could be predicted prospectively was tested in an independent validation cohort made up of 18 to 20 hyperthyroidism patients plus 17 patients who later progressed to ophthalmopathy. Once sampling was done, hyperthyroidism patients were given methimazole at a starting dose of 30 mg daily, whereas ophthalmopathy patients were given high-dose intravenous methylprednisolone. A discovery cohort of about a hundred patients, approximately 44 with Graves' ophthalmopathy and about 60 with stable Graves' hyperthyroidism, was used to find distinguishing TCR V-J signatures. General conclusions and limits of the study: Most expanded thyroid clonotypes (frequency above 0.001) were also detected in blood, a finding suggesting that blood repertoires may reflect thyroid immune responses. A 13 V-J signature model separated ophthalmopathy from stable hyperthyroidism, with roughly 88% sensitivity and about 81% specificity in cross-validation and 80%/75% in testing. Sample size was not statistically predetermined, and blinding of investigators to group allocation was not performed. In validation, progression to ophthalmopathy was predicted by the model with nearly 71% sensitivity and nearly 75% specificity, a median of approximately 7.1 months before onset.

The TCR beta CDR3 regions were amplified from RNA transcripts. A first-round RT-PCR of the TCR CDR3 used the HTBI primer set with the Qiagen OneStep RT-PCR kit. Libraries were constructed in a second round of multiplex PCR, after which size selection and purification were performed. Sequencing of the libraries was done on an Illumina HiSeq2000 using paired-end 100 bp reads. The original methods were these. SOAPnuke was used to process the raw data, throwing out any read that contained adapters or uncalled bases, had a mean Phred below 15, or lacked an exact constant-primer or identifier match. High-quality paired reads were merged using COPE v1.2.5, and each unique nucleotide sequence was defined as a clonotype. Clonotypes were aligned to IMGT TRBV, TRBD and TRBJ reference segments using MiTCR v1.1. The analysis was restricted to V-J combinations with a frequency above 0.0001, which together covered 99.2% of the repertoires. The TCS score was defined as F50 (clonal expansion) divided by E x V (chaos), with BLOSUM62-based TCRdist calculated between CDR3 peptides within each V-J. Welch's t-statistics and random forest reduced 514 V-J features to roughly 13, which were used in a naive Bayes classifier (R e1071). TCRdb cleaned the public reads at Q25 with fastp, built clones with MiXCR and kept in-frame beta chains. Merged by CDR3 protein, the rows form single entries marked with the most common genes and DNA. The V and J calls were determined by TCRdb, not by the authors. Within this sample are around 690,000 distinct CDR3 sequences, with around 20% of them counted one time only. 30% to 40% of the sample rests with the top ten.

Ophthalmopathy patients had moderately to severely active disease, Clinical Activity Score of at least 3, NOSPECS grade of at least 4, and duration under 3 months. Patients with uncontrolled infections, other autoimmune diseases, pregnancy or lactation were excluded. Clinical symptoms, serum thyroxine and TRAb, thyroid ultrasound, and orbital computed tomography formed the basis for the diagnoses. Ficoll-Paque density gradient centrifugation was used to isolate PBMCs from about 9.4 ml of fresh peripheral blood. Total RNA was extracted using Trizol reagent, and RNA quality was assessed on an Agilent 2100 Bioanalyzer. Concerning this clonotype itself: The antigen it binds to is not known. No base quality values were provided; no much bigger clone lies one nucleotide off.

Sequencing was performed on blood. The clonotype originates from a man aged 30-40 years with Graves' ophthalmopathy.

The DNA reads TGTGCCAGCACATTGGGTAGGGGAAATGAGCAGTTCTTC. Translated, it gives CASTLGRGNEQFF. In this chain, TRBV27 is recombined with TRBJ2-1; possibly the D gene is TRBD1, per 5 matching bases. V and J lose 7 bases and 7 bases, and a span of 14 bases separates them. According to the germline V gene (reference sequence), CDR1 reads MNHEY and CDR2 reads SMNVEV. The CDR3 covers 13 residues, taking in both the cysteine and the phenylalanine. Just the 39-base CDR3 DNA is kept, in frame starting at base 1.